The rows below give T cell receptor beta chains drawn from one sample of a study of T cells in localized non-small cell lung cancer. Generated by immunoSEQ multiplex PCR, the TCRdb table keeps only in-frame clones and is missing some. The sample records about 59,000 clones, about 90% being singletons. The sample was peripheral blood, taken before any cancer treatment. These receptors all stem from a man aged 35 to 70 with stage I squamous cell lung carcinoma. The CDR3 runs from the conserved cysteine through the conserved F or W. A D gene is named only where the DNA matches it firmly. Size values are once, few and many counts, or a class for expanded clones, and some rows have none.

>.|TRBJ1-4|TRBV28|.
TGTGCCAGCAGTCGGACGGAGGAAAAACTGTTTTTT
CASSRTEEKLFF
>.|TRBJ2-7|TRBV6-1|.
TGTGCCAGCAGTGAATACCGCCCGCAGTCAGAGTACTTC
CASSEYRPQSEYF
>.|TRBJ1-2|TRBV5-1|.
TGCGCCAGCAGCACCGACGGGGGGGTTGGCTACACCTTC
CASSTDGGVGYTF
>.|TRBJ2-6|TRBV5-1|.
TGCGCCAGCAGCTCGGGGGTAAGAGGGGCCAACGTCCTGACTTTC
CASSSGVRGANVLTF
>few|TRBJ2-1|TRBV5-1|.
TGCGCCAGCCGTTCCGGAAATGGCGGTAATGAGCAGTTCTTC
CASRSGNGGNEQFF
>.|TRBJ2-7|TRBV2|.
TGTGCCAGCCTGACCCAGACCGGGGGCTCCTACGAGCAGTACTTC
CASLTQTGGSYEQYF
>.|TRBJ1-5|TRBV30|.
TGTGCCTGGAGTGTAAGATTTGGATCCCCTGAGACCATAGGCTGGAAGCCCCAGCATTTT
CAWSVRFGSPETIGWKPQHF
>.|TRBJ2-3|TRBV4-1|.
TGCGCCAGCAGCCGGGCCCTCAGGGATACTAGCACAGATACGCAGTATTTT
CASSRALRDTSTDTQYF
>.|TRBJ2-3|TRBV7-2|.
TGTGCCAGCAGCTTAAGAACCATAGCCGCCACAGATACGCAGTATTTT
CASSLRTIAATDTQYF
>.|TRBJ2-6|TRBV7-3|.
TGTGCCAGCAGCTTTTCCGGGACCTCCTCTGGGGCCAACGTCCTGACTTTC
CASSFSGTSSGANVLTF
>.|TRBJ2-7|TRBV28|.
TGTGCCAGATGGCGCCTCCGAAAGGGGTTGCGCTACGAGCAGTACTTC
CARWRLRKGLRYEQYF